This T cell receptor beta chain was sequenced during a study of T cell repertoires in cytomegalovirus infection. With regard to this clonotype: Its specificity is not known.

Germline-derived CDR1 and CDR2 are MNHEY and SVGEGT. The CDR3 has 16 amino acids. With V trimmed by 4 bases and J by 2 bases, 6 bases remained unmatched. TCRdb used MiXCR to reprocess the reads, holding one entry per CDR3 protein. The table lists 350,000 to 400,000 distinct CDR3 sequences, roughly 34% of them singletons, with roughly 12% in the top ten. This receptor was identified in a human donor in good health (CMV status not recorded). Some clones in this sample may be carry-over from other donors' samples. This specimen was cultured PBMCs, taken from culture after CMV antigen stimulation. The V and J genes are TRBV6-2 or TRBV6-3 and TRBJ2-3; 10 bases are a match to TRBD2. This CDR3 reads CASSSPAGGTTDTQYF. The CDR3 nucleotides are TGTGCCAGCAGTTCTCCAGCGGGAGGGACCACAGATACGCAGTATTTT.